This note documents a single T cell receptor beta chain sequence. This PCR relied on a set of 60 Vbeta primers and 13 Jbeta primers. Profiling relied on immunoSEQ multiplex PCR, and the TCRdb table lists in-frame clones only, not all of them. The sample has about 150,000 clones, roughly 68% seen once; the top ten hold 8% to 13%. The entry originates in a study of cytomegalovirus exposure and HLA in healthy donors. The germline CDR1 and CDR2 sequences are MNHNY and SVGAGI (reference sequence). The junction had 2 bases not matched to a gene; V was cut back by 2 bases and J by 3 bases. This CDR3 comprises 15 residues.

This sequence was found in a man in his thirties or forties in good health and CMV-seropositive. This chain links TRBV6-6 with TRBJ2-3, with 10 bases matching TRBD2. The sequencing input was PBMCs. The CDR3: CASSYLAGATDTQYF. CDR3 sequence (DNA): TGTGCCAGCAGTTACCTAGCGGGAGCGACAGATACGCAGTATTTT.